This T cell receptor (beta chain) was recovered during a study of shared clonotypes between healthy human individuals. Background on the study: The composition of the donors was two women and a few men aged 18 to 49. The plates for each donor numbered three CD4 naive, three CD4 memory, two CD8 naive and one CD8 memory.

Points on this clone: Antigen specificity is unknown.

TCRdb keeps only in-frame clones here, not all; method: immunoSEQ multiplex PCR. Of millions of clones detected, more than 80% appear once; the ten largest clones hold 0.14%. CDR1 SGHRS and CDR2 YFSETQ come from the germline V gene. V lost 0 bases and J lost 8, with 11 bases in between. This CDR3 is 14 amino acids long. Study conclusions and caveats: It was expected that sequencing depth would affect clonotype sharing among donors. The study generally estimated greater richness for naive than memory subsets.

The material sequenced was naive CD4+ T cells sorted from blood. Subset: CD45RA+ positively selected. The TCR was taken from a man in his late teens or twenties in good health. The chain links TRBV5-1 to TRBJ1-4; no firm D call. CDR3 region: CASSLVPVAEKLFF. CDR3 coding DNA: TGCGCCAGCAGCTTGGTGCCAGTGGCGGAAAAACTGTTTTTT. Filled out from reference TRBV5-1 and TRBJ1-4, the complete variable domain reads KAGVTQTPRYLIKTRGQQVTLSCSPISGHRSVSWYQQTPGQGLQFLFEYFSETQRNKGNFPGRFSGRQFSNSRSEMNVSTLELGDSALYLCASSLVPVAEKLFFGSGTQLSVL.